This TCR beta chain was recorded in a study of cytomegalovirus exposure and HLA in healthy donors. Primers included in the PCR were 60 Vbeta and 13 Jbeta primers. Clones were read by immunoSEQ multiplex PCR, and TCRdb kept only the in-frame ones, dropping some. The table shows 70,000 to 95,000 clones, with more than 75% occurring only once. The CDR3 runs 14 residues. The V segment lost 6 bases and the J segment 2 bases; nucleotides outside the gene matches: 1. The germline gives CDR1 SNHLY, CDR2 FYNNEI. A few counts support this clone. The V call is TRBV2, the J call TRBJ2-3; 11 bases agree with TRBD2. This receptor was obtained from a man aged 18-30 years in good health and CMV-seronegative. Sequencing input: PBMCs. The CDR3, as DNA: TGTGCCAGCAGGGGACTAGCGGCCACAGATACGCAGTATTTT. Protein sequence: CASRGLAATDTQYF.